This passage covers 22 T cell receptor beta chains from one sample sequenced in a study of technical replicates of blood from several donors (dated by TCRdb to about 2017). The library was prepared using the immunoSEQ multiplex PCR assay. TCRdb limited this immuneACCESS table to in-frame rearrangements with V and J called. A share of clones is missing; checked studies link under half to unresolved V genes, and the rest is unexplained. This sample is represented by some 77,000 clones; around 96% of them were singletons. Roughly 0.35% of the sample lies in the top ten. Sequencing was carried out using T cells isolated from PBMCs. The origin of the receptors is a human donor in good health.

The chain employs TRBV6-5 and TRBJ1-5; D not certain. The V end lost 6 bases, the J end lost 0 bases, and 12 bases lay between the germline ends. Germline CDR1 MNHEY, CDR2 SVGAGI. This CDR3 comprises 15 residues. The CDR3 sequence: CASRSQAGSNQPQHF. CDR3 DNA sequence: TGTGCCAGCAGGAGCCAGGCGGGTAGCAATCAGCCCCAGCATTTT.

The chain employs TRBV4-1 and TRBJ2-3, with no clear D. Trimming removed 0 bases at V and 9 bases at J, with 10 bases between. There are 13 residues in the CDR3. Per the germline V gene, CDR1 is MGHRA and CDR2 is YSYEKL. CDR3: CASSQDPQATQYF. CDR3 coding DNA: TGCGCCAGCAGCCAAGATCCCCAGGCCACGCAGTATTTT.

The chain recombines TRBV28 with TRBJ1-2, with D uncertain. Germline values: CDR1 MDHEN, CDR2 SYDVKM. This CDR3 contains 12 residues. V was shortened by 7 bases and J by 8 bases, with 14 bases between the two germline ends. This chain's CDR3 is CASTQAYGGYTF. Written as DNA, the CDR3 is TGTGCCAGCACCCAGGCCTATGGGGGCTACACCTTC.

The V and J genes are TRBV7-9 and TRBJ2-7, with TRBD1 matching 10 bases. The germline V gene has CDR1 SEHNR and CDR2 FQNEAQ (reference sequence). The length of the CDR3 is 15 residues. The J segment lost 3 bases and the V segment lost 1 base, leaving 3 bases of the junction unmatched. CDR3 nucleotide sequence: TGTGCCAGCAGCTTAGAATGGACAGGGGGCTACGAGCAGTACTTC. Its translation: CASSLEWTGGYEQYF.

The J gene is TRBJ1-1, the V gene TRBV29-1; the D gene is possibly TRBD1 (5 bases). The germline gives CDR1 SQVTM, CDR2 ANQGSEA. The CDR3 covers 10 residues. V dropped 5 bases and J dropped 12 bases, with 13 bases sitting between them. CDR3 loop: CSVTDSIPFF. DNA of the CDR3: TGCAGCGTTACCGACAGTATTCCTTTCTTT.

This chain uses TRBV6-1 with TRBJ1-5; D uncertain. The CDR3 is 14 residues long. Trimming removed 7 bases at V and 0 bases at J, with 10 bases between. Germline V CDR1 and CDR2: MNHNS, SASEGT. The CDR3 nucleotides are TGTGCCAGCATCCTGTCTTATAGCAATCAGCCCCAGCATTTT. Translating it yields CASILSYSNQPQHF.

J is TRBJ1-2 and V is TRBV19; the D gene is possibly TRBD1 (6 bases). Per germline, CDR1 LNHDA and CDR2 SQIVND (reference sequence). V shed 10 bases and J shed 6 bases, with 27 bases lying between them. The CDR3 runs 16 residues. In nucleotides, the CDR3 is TGTGCCACTAATGGAAGGGGGGGGGTTGGAGCGGATGGCTACACCTTC. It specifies CATNGRGGVGADGYTF.

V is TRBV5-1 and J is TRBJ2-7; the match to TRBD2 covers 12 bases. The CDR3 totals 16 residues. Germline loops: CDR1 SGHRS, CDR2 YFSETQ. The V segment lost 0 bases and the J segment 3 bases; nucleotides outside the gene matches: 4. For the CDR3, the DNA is TGCGCCAGCAGCTTGGAGCTAGCGGGAGGGCTCTACGAGCAGTACTTC. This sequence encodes CASSLELAGGLYEQYF.

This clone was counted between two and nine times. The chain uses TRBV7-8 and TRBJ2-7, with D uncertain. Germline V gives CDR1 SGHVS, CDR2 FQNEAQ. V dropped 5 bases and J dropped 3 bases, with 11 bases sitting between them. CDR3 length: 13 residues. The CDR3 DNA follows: TGTGCCAGCAGCCTAAGTGGTGGCTACGAGCAGTACTTC. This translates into CASSLSGGYEQYF.

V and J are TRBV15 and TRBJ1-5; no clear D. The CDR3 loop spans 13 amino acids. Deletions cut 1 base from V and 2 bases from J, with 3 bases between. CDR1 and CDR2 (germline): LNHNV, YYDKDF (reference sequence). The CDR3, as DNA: TGTGCCACCAGCAGAGCCGGCAATCAGCCCCAGCATTTT. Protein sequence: CATSRAGNQPQHF.

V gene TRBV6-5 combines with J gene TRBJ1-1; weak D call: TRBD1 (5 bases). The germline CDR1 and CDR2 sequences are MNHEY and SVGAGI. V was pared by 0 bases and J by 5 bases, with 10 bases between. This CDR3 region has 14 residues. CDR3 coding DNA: TGTGCCAGCAGTTACTCGGAGGGGTGGACTGAAGCTTTCTTT. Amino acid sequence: CASSYSEGWTEAFF.

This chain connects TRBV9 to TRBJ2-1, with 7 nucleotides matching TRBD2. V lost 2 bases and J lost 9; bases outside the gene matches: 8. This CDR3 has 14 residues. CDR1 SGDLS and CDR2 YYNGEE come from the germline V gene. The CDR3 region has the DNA TGTGCCAGCAGCGTCGGGGGAGGGCCGAGTGAGCAGTTCTTC. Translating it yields CASSVGGGPSEQFF.

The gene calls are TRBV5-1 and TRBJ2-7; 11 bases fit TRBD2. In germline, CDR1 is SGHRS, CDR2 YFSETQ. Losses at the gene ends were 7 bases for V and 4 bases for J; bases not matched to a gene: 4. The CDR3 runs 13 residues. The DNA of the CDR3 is TGCGCCAGCGCCGGGACTAGCGGATACGAGCAGTACTTC. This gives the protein CASAGTSGYEQYF.

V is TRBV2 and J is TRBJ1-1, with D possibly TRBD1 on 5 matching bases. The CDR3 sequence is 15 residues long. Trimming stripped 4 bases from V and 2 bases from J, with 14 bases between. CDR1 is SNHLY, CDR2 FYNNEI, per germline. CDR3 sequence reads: CASSAVGHINTEAFF. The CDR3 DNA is TGTGCCAGCAGTGCGGTCGGACACATCAACACTGAAGCTTTCTTT.

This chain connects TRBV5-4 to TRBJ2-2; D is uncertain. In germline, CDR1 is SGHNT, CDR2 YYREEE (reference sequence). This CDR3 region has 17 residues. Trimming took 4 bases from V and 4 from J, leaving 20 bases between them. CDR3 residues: CASSLQSLLVGTGELFF. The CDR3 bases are TGTGCCAGCAGCCTGCAGTCCCTCCTAGTAGGCACCGGGGAGCTGTTTTTT.

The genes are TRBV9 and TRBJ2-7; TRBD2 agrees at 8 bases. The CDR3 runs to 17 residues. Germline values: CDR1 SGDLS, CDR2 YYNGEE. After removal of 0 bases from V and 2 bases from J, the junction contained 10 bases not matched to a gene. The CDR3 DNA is TGTGCCAGCAGCGTAGGAGGGGCTAGCGGGCAAGCCTACGAGCAGTACTTC. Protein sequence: CASSVGGASGQAYEQYF.

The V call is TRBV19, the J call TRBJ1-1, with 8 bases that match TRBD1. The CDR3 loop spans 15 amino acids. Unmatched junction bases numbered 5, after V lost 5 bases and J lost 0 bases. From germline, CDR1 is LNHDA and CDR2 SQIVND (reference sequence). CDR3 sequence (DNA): TGTGCCAGTAGTGTGGACAGGGAGTTGAACACTGAAGCTTTCTTT. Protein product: CASSVDRELNTEAFF.

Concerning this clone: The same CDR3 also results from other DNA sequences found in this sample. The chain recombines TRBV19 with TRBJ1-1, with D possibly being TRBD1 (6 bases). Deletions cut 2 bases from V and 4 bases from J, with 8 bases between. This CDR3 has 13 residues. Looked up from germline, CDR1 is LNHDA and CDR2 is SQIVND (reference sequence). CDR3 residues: CASSIQGSTEAFF. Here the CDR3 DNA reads TGTGCCAGTAGTATACAGGGGAGCACTGAAGCTTTCTTT.

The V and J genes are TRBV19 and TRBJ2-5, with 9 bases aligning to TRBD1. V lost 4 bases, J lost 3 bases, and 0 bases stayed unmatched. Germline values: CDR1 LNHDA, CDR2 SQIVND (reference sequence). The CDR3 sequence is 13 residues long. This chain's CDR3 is CASSRDREETQYF. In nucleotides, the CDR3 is TGTGCCAGTAGTAGGGACAGGGAAGAGACCCAGTACTTC. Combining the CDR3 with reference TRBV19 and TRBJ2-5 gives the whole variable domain DGGITQSPKYLFRKEGQNVTLSCEQNLNHDAMYWYRQDPGQGLRLIYYSQIVNDFQKGDIAEGYSVSREKKESFPLTVTSAQKNPTAFYLCASSRDREETQYFGPGTRLLVL.

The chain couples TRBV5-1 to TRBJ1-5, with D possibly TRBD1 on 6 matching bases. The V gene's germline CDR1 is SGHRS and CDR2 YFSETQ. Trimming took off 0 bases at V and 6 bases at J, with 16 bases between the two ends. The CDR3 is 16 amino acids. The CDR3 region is CASSLGAGVQGQPQHF. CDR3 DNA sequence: TGCGCCAGCAGCTTGGGGGCAGGGGTTCAAGGTCAGCCCCAGCATTTT.

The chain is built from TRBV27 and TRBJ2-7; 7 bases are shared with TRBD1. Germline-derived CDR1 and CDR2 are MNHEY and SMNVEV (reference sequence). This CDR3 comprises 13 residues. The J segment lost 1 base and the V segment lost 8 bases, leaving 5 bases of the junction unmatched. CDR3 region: CASSQGQSYEQYF. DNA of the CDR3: TGTGCCAGCTCGCAGGGACAGTCCTACGAGCAGTACTTC.

The DNA for the CDR3 is TGTGCCAGCACGGTAGCGGGATCCTACAATGAGCAGTTCTTC. It yields the protein CASTVAGSYNEQFF. J is TRBJ2-1 and V is TRBV6-1, with 8 bases matching TRBD2. This CDR3 has 14 amino acids. Per the germline V gene, CDR1 is MNHNS and CDR2 is SASEGT. The ends lost 7 bases at V and 1 base at J; junction bases unmatched: 3.